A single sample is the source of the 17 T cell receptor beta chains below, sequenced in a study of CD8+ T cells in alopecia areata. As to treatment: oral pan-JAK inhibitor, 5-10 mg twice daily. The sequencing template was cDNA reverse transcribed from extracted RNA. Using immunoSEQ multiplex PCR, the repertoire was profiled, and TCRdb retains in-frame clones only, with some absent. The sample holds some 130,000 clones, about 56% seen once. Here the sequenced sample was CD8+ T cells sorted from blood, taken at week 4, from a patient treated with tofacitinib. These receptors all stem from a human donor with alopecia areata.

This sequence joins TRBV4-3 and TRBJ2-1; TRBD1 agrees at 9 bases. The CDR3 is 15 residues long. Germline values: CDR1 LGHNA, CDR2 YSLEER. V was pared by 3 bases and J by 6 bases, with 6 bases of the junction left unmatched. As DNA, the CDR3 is TGCGCCAGCAGCCATTTACGGGGACAGGGCAATGAGCAGTTCTTC. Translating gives CASSHLRGQGNEQFF.

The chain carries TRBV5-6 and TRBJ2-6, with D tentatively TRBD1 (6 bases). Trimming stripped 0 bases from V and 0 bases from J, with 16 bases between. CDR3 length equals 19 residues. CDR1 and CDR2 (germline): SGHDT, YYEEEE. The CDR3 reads CASSLALAGVYSGANVLTF. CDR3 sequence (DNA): TGTGCCAGCAGCTTGGCCCTGGCAGGGGTTTACTCTGGGGCCAACGTCCTGACTTTC.

As DNA, the CDR3 is TGCGCCAGCAGCCAAGACGGGATGGGGGTGGGCTACAATGAGCAGTTCTTC. It translates to CASSQDGMGVGYNEQFF. This sequence joins TRBV4-3 and TRBJ2-1, with D possibly called TRBD1 or TRBD2 (5 bases each). CDR3 length: 17 residues. In germline, CDR1 is LGHNA, CDR2 YSLEER. Trimming took off 0 bases at V and 3 bases at J, with 15 bases between the two ends.

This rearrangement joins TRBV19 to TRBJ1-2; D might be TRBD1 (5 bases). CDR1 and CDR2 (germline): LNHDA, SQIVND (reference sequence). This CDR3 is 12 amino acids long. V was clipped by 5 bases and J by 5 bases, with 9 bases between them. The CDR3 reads CASSPGLYGYTF. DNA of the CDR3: TGTGCCAGTAGTCCGGGACTATATGGCTACACCTTC.

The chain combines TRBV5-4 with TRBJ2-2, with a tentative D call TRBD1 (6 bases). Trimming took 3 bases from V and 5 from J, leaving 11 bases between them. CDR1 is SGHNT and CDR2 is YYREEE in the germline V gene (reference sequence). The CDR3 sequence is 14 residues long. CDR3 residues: CASSWTESTGELFF. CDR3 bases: TGTGCCAGCAGCTGGACAGAGTCTACCGGGGAGCTGTTTTTT.

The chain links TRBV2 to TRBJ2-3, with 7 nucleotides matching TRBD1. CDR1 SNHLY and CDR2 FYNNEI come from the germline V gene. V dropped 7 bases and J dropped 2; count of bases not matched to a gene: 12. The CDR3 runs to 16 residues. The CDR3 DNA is TGTGCCAGCACCGAAGGCTGGGACAGAGACACAGATACGCAGTATTTT. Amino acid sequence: CASTEGWDRDTDTQYF.

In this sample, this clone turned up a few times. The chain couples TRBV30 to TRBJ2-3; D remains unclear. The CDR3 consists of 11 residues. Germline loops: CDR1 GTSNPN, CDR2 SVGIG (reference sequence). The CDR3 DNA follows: TGTATGGGATTGAGCACAGATACGCAGTATTTT. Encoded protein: CMGLSTDTQYF.

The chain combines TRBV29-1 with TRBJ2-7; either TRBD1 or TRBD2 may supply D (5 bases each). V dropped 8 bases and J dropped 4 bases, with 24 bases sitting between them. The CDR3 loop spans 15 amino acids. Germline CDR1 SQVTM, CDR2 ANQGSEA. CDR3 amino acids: CSILSPTVRAYEQYF. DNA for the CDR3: TGCAGCATTCTGTCCCCGACAGTGAGGGCATACGAGCAGTACTTC.

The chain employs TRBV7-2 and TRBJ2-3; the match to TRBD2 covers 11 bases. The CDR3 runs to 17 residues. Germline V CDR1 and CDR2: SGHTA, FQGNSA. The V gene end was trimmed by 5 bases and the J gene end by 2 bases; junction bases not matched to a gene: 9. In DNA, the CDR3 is TGTGCCAGCAGCGCAGGAACTAGCGGGGGTCCCACAGATACGCAGTATTTT. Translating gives CASSAGTSGGPTDTQYF.

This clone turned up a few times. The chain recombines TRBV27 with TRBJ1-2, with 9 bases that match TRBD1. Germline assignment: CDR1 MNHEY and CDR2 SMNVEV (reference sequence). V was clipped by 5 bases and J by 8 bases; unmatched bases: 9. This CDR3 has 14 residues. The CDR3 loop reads CASSTAGTGWGYTF. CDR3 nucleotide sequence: TGTGCCAGCAGTACCGCCGGGACAGGGTGGGGCTACACCTTC.

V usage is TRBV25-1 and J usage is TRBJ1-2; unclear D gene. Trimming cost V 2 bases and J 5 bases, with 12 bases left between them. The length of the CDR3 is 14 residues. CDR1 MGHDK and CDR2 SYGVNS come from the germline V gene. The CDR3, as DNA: TGTGCCAGCAGTGAAGAAGGGAGTTGGTATGGCTACACCTTC. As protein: CASSEEGSWYGYTF.

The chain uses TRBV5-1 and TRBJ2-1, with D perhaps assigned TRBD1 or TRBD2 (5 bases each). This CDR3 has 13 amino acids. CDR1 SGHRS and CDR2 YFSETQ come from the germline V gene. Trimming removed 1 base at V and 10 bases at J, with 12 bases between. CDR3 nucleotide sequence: TGCGCCAGCAGCTTGAGAGGGGCGAAGGAGCAGTTCTTC. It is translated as CASSLRGAKEQFF.

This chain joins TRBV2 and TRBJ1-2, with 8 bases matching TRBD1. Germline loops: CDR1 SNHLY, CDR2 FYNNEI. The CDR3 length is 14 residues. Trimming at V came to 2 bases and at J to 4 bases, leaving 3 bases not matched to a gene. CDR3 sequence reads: CASSEPGGGYGYTF. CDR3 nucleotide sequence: TGTGCCAGCAGTGAACCAGGGGGCGGCTATGGCTACACCTTC. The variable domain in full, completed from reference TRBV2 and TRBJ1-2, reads EPEVTQTPSHQVTQMGQEVILRCVPISNHLYFYWYRQILGQKVEFLVSFYNNEISEKSEIFDDQFSVERPDGSNFTLKIRSTKLEDSAMYFCASSEPGGGYGYTFGSGTRLTVV.

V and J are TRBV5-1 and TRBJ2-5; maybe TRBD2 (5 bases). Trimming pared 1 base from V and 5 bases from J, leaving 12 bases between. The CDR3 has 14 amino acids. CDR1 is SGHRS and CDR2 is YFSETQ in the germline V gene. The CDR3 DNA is TGCGCCAGCAGCTTGTACCATCCGGGGGAGACCCAGTACTTC. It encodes CASSLYHPGETQYF.

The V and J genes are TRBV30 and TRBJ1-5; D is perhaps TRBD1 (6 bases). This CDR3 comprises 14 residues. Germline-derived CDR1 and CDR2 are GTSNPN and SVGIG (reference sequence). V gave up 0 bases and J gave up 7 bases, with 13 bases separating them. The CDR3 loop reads CAWSVGTIRQPQHF. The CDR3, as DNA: TGTGCCTGGAGTGTGGGGACAATTCGGCAGCCCCAGCATTTT. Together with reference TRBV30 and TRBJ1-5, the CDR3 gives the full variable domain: SQTIHQWPATLVQPVGSPLSLECTVEGTSNPNLYWYRQAAGRGLQLLFYSVGIGQISSEVPQNLSASRPQDRQFILSSKKLLLSDSGFYLCAWSVGTIRQPQHFGDGTRLSIL.

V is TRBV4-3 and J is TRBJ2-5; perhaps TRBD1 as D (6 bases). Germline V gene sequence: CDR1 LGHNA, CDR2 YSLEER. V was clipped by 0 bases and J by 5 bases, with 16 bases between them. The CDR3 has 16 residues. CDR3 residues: CASSQDPQGTGETQYF. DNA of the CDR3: TGCGCCAGCAGCCAAGATCCGCAGGGGACGGGTGAGACCCAGTACTTC.

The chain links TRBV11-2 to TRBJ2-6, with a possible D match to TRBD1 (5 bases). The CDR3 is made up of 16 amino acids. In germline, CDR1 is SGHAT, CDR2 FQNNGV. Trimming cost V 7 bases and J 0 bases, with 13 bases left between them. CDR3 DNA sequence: TGTGCCAGCATCCTCTGGGGCAGCTCTGGGGCCAACGTCCTGACTTTC. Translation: CASILWGSSGANVLTF. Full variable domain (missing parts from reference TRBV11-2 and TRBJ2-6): EAGVAQSPRYKIIEKRQSVAFWCNPISGHATLYWYQQILGQGPKLLIQFQNNGVVDDSQLPKDRFSAERLKGVDSTLKIQPAKLEDSAVYLCASILWGSSGANVLTFGAGSRLTVL.